This entry lists 27 T cell receptor beta chains sequenced from one sample in a study of T cell responses to AZD1222 COVID-19 vaccine. Generated by immunoSEQ multiplex PCR, the TCRdb table keeps only in-frame clones and is missing some. The sample lists about 73,000 clones; 89% were seen once. This specimen was peripheral blood, taken 28 days after the second AZD1222 dose. Source of these receptors: an adult who received the AZD1222 COVID-19 vaccine.

The chain is built from TRBV7-9 and TRBJ2-2; D uncertain. CDR1 and CDR2 (germline): SEHNR, FQNEAQ (reference sequence). V lost 10 bases and J lost 3, with 9 bases in between. The CDR3 sequence is 12 residues long. CDR3 in DNA: TGTGCCACCATTAAGTACACCGGGGAGCTGTTTTTT. Its protein product is CATIKYTGELFF.

This sequence joins TRBV5-3 and TRBJ2-2; a possible D gene is TRBD1 (5 bases). TRBV5-3 is an open reading frame, and its role is uncertain. The CDR3 runs 16 residues. V was clipped by 0 bases and J by 0 bases, with 9 bases between them. CDR3 in amino acids: CARSLVGAPNTGELFF. The CDR3 coding sequence is TGTGCCAGAAGCTTGGTAGGGGCCCCGAACACCGGGGAGCTGTTTTTT.

The chain uses TRBV6-5 and TRBJ1-3; 8 positions agree with TRBD1. The germline V gene encodes CDR1 MNHEY and CDR2 SVGAGI. This CDR3 contains 16 residues. Trimming took 2 bases from V and 0 from J; bases not matched to a gene: 3. The DNA for the CDR3 is TGTGCCAGCAGTTACAGGACAGGGAACTCTGGAAACACCATATATTTT. Protein sequence: CASSYRTGNSGNTIYF.

V gene TRBV7-3 combines with J gene TRBJ2-1; 7 bases align to TRBD1. This CDR3 is built from 13 residues. Germline V gene lookup returns CDR1 SGHTA and CDR2 FQGTGA. V dropped 5 bases and J dropped 8; count of bases not matched to a gene: 6. Written as DNA, the CDR3 is TGTGCCAGCAGCACTCGACAGGGCCATGAGCAGTTCTTC. Translation: CASSTRQGHEQFF.

V gene TRBV7-2 combines with J gene TRBJ2-3; 7 nucleotides align to TRBD2. Trimming cost V 1 base and J 3 bases; bases outside gene matches: 4. This CDR3 comprises 15 residues. The V gene's germline CDR1 is SGHTA and CDR2 FQGNSA. In DNA form, the CDR3 reads TGTGCCAGCAGCTTAGGCGGGGGTGGAACAGATACGCAGTATTTT. Protein product: CASSLGGGGTDTQYF.

J is TRBJ2-1 and V is TRBV21-1. TRBV21-1 is deemed a pseudogene. The CDR3 length is 14 residues. The CDR3 DNA follows: TGTGCCACCAAGACAGGGACTATCAGGAATGAGCAGTTCTTC. Its translation is CATKTGTIRNEQFF.

The chain employs TRBV3-1 (or the pseudogene TRBV3-2) and TRBJ1-5; TRBD1 is a possible D gene (6 bases). The germline V and J ends were trimmed by 3 bases and 6 bases, with 15 bases remaining between them. The CDR3 is 15 residues long. Germline V gene sequence: CDR1 LGHDT, CDR2 YNNKEL (reference sequence). CDR3 sequence: CASSQGRGPGQPQHF. The CDR3 DNA reads as TGTGCCAGCAGCCAGGGACGGGGGCCGGGTCAGCCCCAGCATTTT.

The chain employs TRBV7-2 and TRBJ2-7; no clear D gene. The CDR3 runs to 13 residues. Trimming cost V 2 bases and J 6 bases, with 11 bases left between them. Germline V gives CDR1 SGHTA, CDR2 FQGNSA. This CDR3 reads CASSLPTRAEQYF. The CDR3 DNA sequence: TGTGCCAGCAGCTTACCCACTCGGGCCGAGCAGTACTTC. The variable domain in full, completed from reference TRBV7-2 and TRBJ2-7, reads GAGVSQSPSNKVTEKGKDVELRCDPISGHTALYWYRQSLGQGLEFLIYFQGNSAPDKSGLPSDRFSAERTGGSVSTLTIQRTQQEDSAVYLCASSLPTRAEQYFGPGTRLTVT.

V usage is TRBV5-1 and J usage is TRBJ2-1; D gene unclear. Germline V gene sequence: CDR1 SGHRS, CDR2 YFSETQ. The CDR3 extends over 12 amino acids. V was shortened by 4 bases and J by 7 bases, with 9 bases between the two germline ends. CDR3 sequence (DNA): TGCGCCAGCAGCCCTATGGGGAATGAGCAGTTCTTC. Its protein is CASSPMGNEQFF.

V is TRBV9 and J is TRBJ1-2; the match to TRBD1 covers 12 bases. This CDR3 spans 17 amino acids. V lost 2 bases to trimming and J lost 0 bases; unmatched junction nucleotides: 5. Germline V gene sequence: CDR1 SGDLS, CDR2 YYNGEE. The CDR3 sequence: CASSVGTGGASNYGYTF. DNA of the CDR3: TGTGCCAGCAGCGTGGGGACAGGGGGCGCATCTAACTATGGCTACACCTTC.

The V and J genes are TRBV7-9 and TRBJ2-2; D not certain. The CDR3 loop spans 14 amino acids. Germline CDR1 SEHNR, CDR2 FQNEAQ (reference sequence). Trimming pared 7 bases from V and 6 bases from J, leaving 15 bases between. CDR3 DNA sequence: TGTGCCAGCACCCCACGGGTTTGGGCCGGGGAGCTGTTTTTT. The encoded protein is CASTPRVWAGELFF.

The chain is built from TRBV6-6 and TRBJ1-3; the D is unclear. CDR3 size: 14 residues. Trimming took off 2 bases at V and 3 bases at J, with 8 bases between the two ends. Germline V gene data show CDR1 as MNHNY and CDR2 as SVGAGI (reference sequence). The CDR3 bases are TGTGCCAGCAGTTACGGGGTGGTTGGAAACACCATATATTTT. Protein product: CASSYGVVGNTIYF.

J is TRBJ1-4 and V is TRBV5-4; the D gene is possibly TRBD1 (6 bases). V gave up 4 bases and J gave up 0 bases, with 10 bases separating them. From germline, CDR1 is SGHNT and CDR2 YYREEE (reference sequence). This CDR3 region has 15 residues. CDR3 sequence reads: CASSRDISTNEKLFF. The CDR3 DNA reads TGTGCCAGCAGCCGGGACATCTCAACTAATGAAAAACTGTTTTTT.

The chain combines TRBV5-1 with TRBJ2-3; D is possibly TRBD2 (6 bases). This CDR3 spans 19 amino acids. The germline V gene encodes CDR1 SGHRS and CDR2 YFSETQ. Deletions cut 3 bases from V and 4 bases from J, with 27 bases between. This chain's CDR3 is CASSSHPSPRDWGPDTQYF. The DNA of the CDR3 is TGCGCCAGCAGCTCCCACCCGTCCCCCCGGGACTGGGGACCAGATACGCAGTATTTT.

The V call is TRBV6-4, the J call TRBJ1-1; no firm D call. Germline V gives CDR1 MRHNA, CDR2 SNTAGT. V lost 10 bases to trimming and J lost 0 bases, with 15 bases between them. The CDR3 is 14 amino acids. The CDR3 DNA sequence: TGTGCCATCCATCGGCCGGGGATGAACACTGAAGCTTTCTTT. This gives the protein CAIHRPGMNTEAFF.

The rearrangement uses TRBV7-3 and TRBJ1-6, with a possible D match to TRBD1 (5 bases). Germline loops: CDR1 SGHTA, CDR2 FQGTGA. The V end lost 7 bases, the J end lost 2 bases, and 18 bases lay between the germline ends. CDR3 length: 17 residues. The CDR3 coding sequence is TGTGCCAGCATCCCTTTACCCTCGGGGGCCTATAATTCACCCCTCCACTTT. This codes for CASIPLPSGAYNSPLHF.

The rearrangement joins TRBV29-1 to TRBJ1-1; D is perhaps TRBD1 (5 bases). CDR3 size: 12 residues. V was trimmed by 4 bases and J by 6 bases, leaving 12 bases between them. Germline assignment: CDR1 SQVTM and CDR2 ANQGSEA. CDR3: CSVGGRGPEAFF. The CDR3 nucleotides read TGCAGCGTTGGGGGAAGGGGCCCTGAAGCTTTCTTT.

The rearrangement uses TRBV9 and TRBJ2-2; TRBD1 is a possible D gene (6 bases). The V gene's germline CDR1 is SGDLS and CDR2 YYNGEE. V dropped 4 bases and J dropped 6 bases, with 19 bases sitting between them. CDR3 size: 16 residues. This CDR3 reads CASSPSAGAPAGELFF. The CDR3 DNA sequence: TGTGCCAGCAGCCCTTCCGCAGGGGCTCCGGCCGGGGAGCTGTTTTTT.

V is TRBV4-1 and J is TRBJ2-7; perhaps TRBD2 as D (5 bases). The CDR3 is 14 residues long. Trimming pared 4 bases from V and 0 bases from J, leaving 10 bases between. Germline values: CDR1 MGHRA, CDR2 YSYEKL. The CDR3: CASSPGLLSYEQYV. CDR3 in DNA: TGCGCCAGCAGCCCCGGACTCCTCTCCTACGAGCAGTACGTC.

The chain is built from TRBV30 and TRBJ2-7; 9 bases are a match to TRBD1. This CDR3 contains 16 residues. V lost 3 bases to trimming and J lost 3 bases; unmatched junction nucleotides: 12. The germline gives CDR1 GTSNPN, CDR2 SVGIG (reference sequence). The CDR3 coding sequence is TGTGCCTGGAGGGGGAAGTACCGGACAGGGGACTACGAGCAGTACGTC. It encodes CAWRGKYRTGDYEQYV.

The chain is built from TRBV28 and TRBJ2-2; tentative D call: TRBD2 (6 bases). Trimming shortened V by 6 bases and J by 6 bases, and 14 bases separated the two germline ends. This CDR3 has 14 residues. CDR1 MDHEN and CDR2 SYDVKM come from the germline V gene. The CDR3 loop reads CASRSGTHSGELFF. In DNA, the CDR3 is TGTGCCAGCAGATCTGGGACTCACTCCGGGGAGCTGTTTTTT.

The rearrangement links TRBV5-5 to TRBJ1-2; 7 nucleotides match TRBD1. This CDR3 is built from 15 residues. The V gene end was trimmed by 0 bases and the J gene end by 4 bases; junction bases not matched to a gene: 6. Germline V CDR1 and CDR2: SGHKS, YYEKEE (reference sequence). The CDR3 DNA follows: TGTGCCAGCAGCTTGGAACAGGGGCCCCCCTATGGCTACACCTTC. Translation: CASSLEQGPPYGYTF.

The chain employs TRBV5-6 and TRBJ2-2, with D possibly TRBD2 on 5 matching bases. Trimming stripped 4 bases from V and 7 bases from J, with 29 bases between. The CDR3 loop spans 19 amino acids. Germline-derived CDR1 and CDR2 are SGHDT and YYEEEE. This CDR3 reads CASSHLWGEGKISGGELFF. The CDR3 DNA is TGTGCCAGCAGCCACCTGTGGGGAGAAGGGAAAATTTCTGGCGGGGAGCTGTTTTTT.

In this sample, this clone turned up once. The chain joins TRBV28 to TRBJ1-3; D gene unclear. The V gene lost 10 bases and the J gene lost 4 bases, with 14 bases spanning the gap. Germline CDR1 and CDR2: MDHEN and SYDVKM. The CDR3 totals 13 residues. Here the CDR3 DNA reads TGTGCCACCCTACCATCCCGCGGAAACACCATATATTTT. Translating it yields CATLPSRGNTIYF.

The rearrangement joins TRBV9 to TRBJ1-1, with 10 positions matching TRBD1. J gave up 11 bases and V 1 base, and 17 bases lay outside the gene matches. Germline-derived CDR1 and CDR2 are SGDLS and YYNGEE. The CDR3 covers 17 residues. The CDR3, as DNA: TGTGCCAGCAGCGTACTCCCCCCGGGGACAGGGGTCCGTGGCGCTTTCTTT. It codes for CASSVLPPGTGVRGAFF. The full variable domain, rest sourced from reference TRBV9 and TRBJ1-1, is DSGVTQTPKHLITATGQRVTLRCSPRSGDLSVYWYQQSLDQGLQFLIQYYNGEERAKGNILERFSAQQFPDLHSELNLSSLELGDSALYFCASSVLPPGTGVRGAFFGQGTRLTVV.

The chain combines TRBV19 with TRBJ2-3; weak D call: TRBD1 (6 bases). The CDR3 consists of 15 residues. Germline CDR1 is LNHDA and CDR2 is SQIVND (reference sequence). V lost 7 bases, J lost 2 bases, and 16 bases lay in between. The CDR3 bases are TGTGCCAGTACCCCAGGGGCCCGAGCCACAGATACGCAGTATTTT. Translating gives CASTPGARATDTQYF.

In DNA form, the CDR3 reads TGTGCCAGCAGTCCCCTGGAGGTAGCGGGGGCCGGGGAGCTGTTTTTT. Protein sequence: CASSPLEVAGAGELFF. This chain links TRBV28 with TRBJ2-2; 9 bases are shared with TRBD2. The V segment lost 5 bases and the J segment 6 bases; nucleotides outside the gene matches: 10. CDR3 length: 16 amino acids. Germline V gene lookup returns CDR1 MDHEN and CDR2 SYDVKM.